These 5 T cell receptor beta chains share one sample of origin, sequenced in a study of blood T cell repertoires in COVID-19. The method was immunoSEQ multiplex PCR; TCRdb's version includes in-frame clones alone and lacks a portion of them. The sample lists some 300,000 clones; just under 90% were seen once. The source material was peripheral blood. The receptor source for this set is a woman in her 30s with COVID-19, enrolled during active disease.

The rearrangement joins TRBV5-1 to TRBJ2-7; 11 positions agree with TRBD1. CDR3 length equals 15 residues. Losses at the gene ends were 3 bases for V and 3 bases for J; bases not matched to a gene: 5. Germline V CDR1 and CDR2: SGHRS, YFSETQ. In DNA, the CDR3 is TGCGCCAGCAGCTCCCGGGACAGGGGGATCTACGAGCAGTACTTC. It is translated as CASSSRDRGIYEQYF. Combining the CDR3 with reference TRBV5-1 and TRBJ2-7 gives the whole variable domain KAGVTQTPRYLIKTRGQQVTLSCSPISGHRSVSWYQQTPGQGLQFLFEYFSETQRNKGNFPGRFSGRQFSNSRSEMNVSTLELGDSALYLCASSSRDRGIYEQYFGPGTRLTVT.

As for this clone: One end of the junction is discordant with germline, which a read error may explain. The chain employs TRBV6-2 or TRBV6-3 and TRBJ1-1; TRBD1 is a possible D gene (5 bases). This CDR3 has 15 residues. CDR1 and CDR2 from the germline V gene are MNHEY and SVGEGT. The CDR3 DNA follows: TGTGCCAGCAGTTACCCCGCAGGGTTGAATACTGAAGCTTTCTTT. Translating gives CASSYPAGLNTEAFF.

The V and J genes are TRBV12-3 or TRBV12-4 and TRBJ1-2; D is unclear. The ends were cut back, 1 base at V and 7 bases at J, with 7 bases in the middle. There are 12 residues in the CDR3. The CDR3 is CASSLGAGGYTF. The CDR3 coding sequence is TGTGCCAGCAGTTTAGGGGCGGGTGGCTACACCTTC.

In nucleotides, the CDR3 is TGCGCCAGCAGCTCACAGGGGGCCACTGGAAACACCATATATTTT. Its translation is CASSSQGATGNTIYF. The J gene is TRBJ1-3, the V gene TRBV5-1, with 9 nucleotides matching TRBD1. The CDR3 runs 15 residues. V was pared by 3 bases and J by 2 bases, with 3 bases of the junction left unmatched. CDR1 and CDR2 (germline): SGHRS, YFSETQ. Filled out from reference TRBV5-1 and TRBJ1-3, the complete variable domain reads KAGVTQTPRYLIKTRGQQVTLSCSPISGHRSVSWYQQTPGQGLQFLFEYFSETQRNKGNFPGRFSGRQFSNSRSEMNVSTLELGDSALYLCASSSQGATGNTIYFGEGSWLTVV.

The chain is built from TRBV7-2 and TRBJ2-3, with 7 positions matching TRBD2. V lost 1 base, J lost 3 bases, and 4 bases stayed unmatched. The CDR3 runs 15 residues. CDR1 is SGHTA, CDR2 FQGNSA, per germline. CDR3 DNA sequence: TGTGCCAGCAGCTTAGGTGCTAGCGGTACAGATACGCAGTATTTT. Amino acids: CASSLGASGTDTQYF.